The clone carrying this TCR beta chain was seen repeatedly, ten times or more. Its antigen is still unknown. TCRdb analysed the 5' RACE reads with MiXCR anew, one entry per CDR3 protein. Among about 33,000 distinct CDR3 sequences, more than 10% were seen once, and the ten largest hold roughly 2.3%. The sample originates from a study of neurological immune-mediated disorders. Whole-study findings and limits: The level of TCR clonal expansion was highest in patients with HTLV-1-associated myelopathy and lowest in multiple sclerosis, where it fell below the level seen in healthy controls.

V was clipped by 6 bases and J by 8 bases, with 19 bases between them. The CDR3 is 14 residues long. Germline CDR1 and CDR2: MNHEY and SVGEGT. Noted time point: longitudinal time-point 2. The controls, all healthy individuals, were blood bank volunteers in Maryland, USA. Source material: PBMCs. The V and J genes are TRBV6-2 or TRBV6-3 and TRBJ1-1, with D maybe TRBD1 (6 bases). The clonotype was recovered from a woman aged 40 to 55 in good health. CDR3 region: CASRPRGGTAEAFF. The CDR3 bases are TGTGCCAGCAGACCCCGAGGGGGGACGGCCGAAGCTTTCTTT.